Shown below are 9 T cell receptor beta chains from a single sample sequenced in a study of cytomegalovirus exposure and HLA in healthy donors. Amplification used 60 Vbeta primers and 13 Jbeta primers. Libraries were prepared by immunoSEQ multiplex PCR; TCRdb keeps only in-frame clonotypes and omits some of them. The repertoire holds about 230,000 clones, with around 80% as singletons. Sequences were obtained from PBMCs. The receptors were sampled from a woman aged 40 to 55 in good health and CMV-seronegative.

This clone was recorded only once. The chain carries TRBV14 and TRBJ2-3; D perhaps matches TRBD2 (7 bases). V lost 4 bases, J lost 2 bases, and 22 bases lay in between. Looked up from germline, CDR1 is SGHDN and CDR2 is FVKESK. The CDR3 is 18 residues long. This chain's CDR3 is CASSLTRGGAAPTDTQYF. CDR3 DNA sequence: TGTGCCAGCAGCCTCACCCGAGGGGGGGCCGCACCCACAGATACGCAGTATTTT.

The chain joins TRBV5-1 to TRBJ2-5, with 12 bases identical to TRBD2. This CDR3 comprises 17 residues. Germline-derived CDR1 and CDR2 are SGHRS and YFSETQ. Unmatched junction bases numbered 12, after V lost 4 bases and J lost 5 bases. This CDR3 is CASSPGLAGGPGETQYF. CDR3 DNA sequence: TGCGCCAGCAGCCCGGGGCTAGCGGGGGGGCCGGGCGAGACCCAGTACTTC.

This clone was observed a handful of times. The gene calls are TRBV18 and TRBJ1-2; the D is unclear. V was shortened by 6 bases and J by 0 bases, with 14 bases between the two germline ends. This CDR3 spans 15 amino acids. CDR1 and CDR2 from the germline V gene are KGHSH and LQKENI. CDR3 DNA: TGTGCCAGCTCCTCAGGTTACTCGGCTAACTATGGCTACACCTTC. As protein: CASSSGYSANYGYTF. Based on the CDR3 plus reference TRBV18 and TRBJ1-2, the full variable domain is NAGVMQNPRHLVRRRGQEARLRCSPMKGHSHVYWYRQLPEEGLKFMVYLQKENIIDESGMPKERFSAEFPKEGPSILRIQQVVRGDSAAYFCASSSGYSANYGYTFGSGTRLTVV.

The V and J genes are TRBV5-4 and TRBJ2-5; 7 bases are a match to TRBD2. This CDR3 has 15 amino acids. Germline CDR1 and CDR2: SGHNT and YYREEE (reference sequence). Trimming took 4 bases from V and 5 from J; bases not matched to a gene: 11. CDR3 residues: CASSVRSGLRETQYF. The CDR3 nucleotides are TGTGCCAGCAGCGTTCGTAGCGGGTTAAGGGAGACCCAGTACTTC.

The chain joins TRBV7-9 to TRBJ2-2; 9 bases are shared with TRBD1. The CDR3 totals 15 residues. Per the germline V gene, CDR1 is SEHNR and CDR2 is FQNEAQ (reference sequence). Germline trimming cut 4 bases from V and 3 bases from J; bases unmatched to any gene: 3. This CDR3 is CASSYDRGDTGELFF. CDR3 nucleotide sequence: TGTGCCAGCAGCTACGACAGGGGGGACACCGGGGAGCTGTTTTTT.

The V and J genes are TRBV30 and TRBJ2-5; perhaps TRBD1 as D (5 bases). Germline CDR1 reads GTSNPN; CDR2 reads SVGIG (reference sequence). V gave up 0 bases and J gave up 2 bases, with 7 bases separating them. This CDR3 is built from 13 residues. In DNA, the CDR3 is TGTGCCTGGAGTGTGACAGTTCAAGAGACCCAGTACTTC. Translating it yields CAWSVTVQETQYF. Supplemented by reference TRBV30 and TRBJ2-5, the full variable domain reads SQTIHQWPATLVQPVGSPLSLECTVEGTSNPNLYWYRQAAGRGLQLLFYSVGIGQISSEVPQNLSASRPQDRQFILSSKKLLLSDSGFYLCAWSVTVQETQYFGPGTRLLVL.

This clone occurred once. CDR3 region: CASSFVTGNSYEQYF. The CDR3 DNA sequence: TGCGCCAGCAGCTTCGTGACAGGGAACTCCTACGAGCAGTACTTC. The V and J genes are TRBV5-1 and TRBJ2-7, with 7 bases fitting TRBD1. The CDR3 loop spans 15 amino acids. Germline assignment: CDR1 SGHRS and CDR2 YFSETQ. The V segment lost 2 bases and the J segment 0 bases; nucleotides outside the gene matches: 5.

This chain links TRBV18 with TRBJ1-3; D is possibly TRBD1 (5 bases). The V and J ends lost 3 bases and 2 bases respectively, with 14 bases between them. This CDR3 is built from 16 residues. The germline CDR1 and CDR2 sequences are KGHSH and LQKENI. CDR3 amino acids: CASSPGTVSAGNTIYF. CDR3 nucleotides: TGTGCCAGCTCACCCGGGACTGTCTCGGCTGGAAACACCATATATTTT.

The chain has TRBV18 and TRBJ2-6, with D possibly being TRBD2 (6 bases). The CDR3 runs 15 residues. CDR1 KGHSH and CDR2 LQKENI come from the germline V gene. V shed 6 bases and J shed 3 bases, with 12 bases lying between them. The CDR3 region is CASSSSGGGANVLTF. The CDR3 nucleotides are TGTGCCAGCTCTTCGTCCGGGGGTGGGGCCAACGTCCTGACTTTC.